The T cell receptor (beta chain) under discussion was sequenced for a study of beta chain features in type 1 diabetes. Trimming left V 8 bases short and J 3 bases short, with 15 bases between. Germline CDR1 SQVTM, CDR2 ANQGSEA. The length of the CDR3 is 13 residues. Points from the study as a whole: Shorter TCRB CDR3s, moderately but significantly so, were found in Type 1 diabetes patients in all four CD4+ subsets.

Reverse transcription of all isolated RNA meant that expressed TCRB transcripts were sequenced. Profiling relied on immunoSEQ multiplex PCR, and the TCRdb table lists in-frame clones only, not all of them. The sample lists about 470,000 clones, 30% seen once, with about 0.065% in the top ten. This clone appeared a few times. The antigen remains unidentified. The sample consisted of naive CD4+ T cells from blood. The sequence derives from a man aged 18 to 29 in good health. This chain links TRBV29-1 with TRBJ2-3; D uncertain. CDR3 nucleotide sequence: TGCAGCACCTCGACCCCGGATACAGATACGCAGTATTTT. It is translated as CSTSTPDTDTQYF.